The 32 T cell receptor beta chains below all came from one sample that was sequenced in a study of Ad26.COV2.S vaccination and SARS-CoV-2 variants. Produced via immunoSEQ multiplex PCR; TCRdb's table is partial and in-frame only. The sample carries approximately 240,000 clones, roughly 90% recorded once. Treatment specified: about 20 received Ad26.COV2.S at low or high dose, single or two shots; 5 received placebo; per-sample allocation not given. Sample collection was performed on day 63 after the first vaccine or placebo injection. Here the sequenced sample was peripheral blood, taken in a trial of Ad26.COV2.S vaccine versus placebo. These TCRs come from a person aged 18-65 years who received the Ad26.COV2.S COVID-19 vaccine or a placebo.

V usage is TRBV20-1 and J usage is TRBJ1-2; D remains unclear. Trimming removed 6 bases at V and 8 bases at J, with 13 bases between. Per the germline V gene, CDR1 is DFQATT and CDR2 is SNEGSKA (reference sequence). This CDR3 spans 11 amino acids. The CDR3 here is CSAPRAQGYTF. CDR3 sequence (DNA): TGCAGTGCCCCGAGGGCCCAAGGCTACACCTTC.

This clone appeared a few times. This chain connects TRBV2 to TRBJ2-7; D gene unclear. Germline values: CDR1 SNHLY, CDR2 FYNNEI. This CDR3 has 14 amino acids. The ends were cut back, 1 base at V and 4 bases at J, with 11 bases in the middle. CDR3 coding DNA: TGTGCCAGCAGTGAAGTGGGTTTTGGGTACGAGCAGTACTTC. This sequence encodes CASSEVGFGYEQYF.

The CDR3 nucleotides read TGTGCCAGCAGCTCACCCTCACAGACCCCGAACACTGAAGCTTTCTTT. Amino acid sequence: CASSSPSQTPNTEAFF. The J gene is TRBJ1-1, the V gene TRBV7-9; D remains ambiguous. Trimming removed 4 bases from V and 1 base from J, with 16 bases in between. Per the germline V gene, CDR1 is SEHNR and CDR2 is FQNEAQ (reference sequence). The CDR3 is 16 residues long.

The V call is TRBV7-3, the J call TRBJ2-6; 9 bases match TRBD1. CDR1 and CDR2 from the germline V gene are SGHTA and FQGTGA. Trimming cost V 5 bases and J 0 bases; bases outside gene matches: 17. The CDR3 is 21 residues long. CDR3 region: CASSPNRDRDPFYSGANVLTF. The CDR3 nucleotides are TGTGCCAGCAGCCCTAACCGGGACAGGGACCCCTTTTACTCTGGGGCCAACGTCCTGACTTTC.

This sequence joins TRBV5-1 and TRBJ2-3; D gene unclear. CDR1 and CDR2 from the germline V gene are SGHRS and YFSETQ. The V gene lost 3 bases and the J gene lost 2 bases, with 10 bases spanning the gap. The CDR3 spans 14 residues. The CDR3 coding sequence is TGCGCCAGCAGCTCCTCGGGCTTCACAGATACGCAGTATTTT. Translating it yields CASSSSGFTDTQYF. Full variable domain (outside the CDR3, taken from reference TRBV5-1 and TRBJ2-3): KAGVTQTPRYLIKTRGQQVTLSCSPISGHRSVSWYQQTPGQGLQFLFEYFSETQRNKGNFPGRFSGRQFSNSRSEMNVSTLELGDSALYLCASSSSGFTDTQYFGPGTRLTVL.

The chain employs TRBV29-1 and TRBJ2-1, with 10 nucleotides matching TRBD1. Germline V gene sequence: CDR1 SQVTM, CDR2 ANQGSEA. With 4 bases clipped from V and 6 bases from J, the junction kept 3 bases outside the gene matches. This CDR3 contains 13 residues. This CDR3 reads CSVVRDRGNEQFF. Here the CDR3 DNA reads TGCAGCGTTGTTAGGGACAGGGGCAATGAGCAGTTCTTC.

Written as DNA, the CDR3 is TGTGCCAGCAGTACGGGCACAGGGGGCCTCTCCTACGAGCAGTACTTC. Its protein product is CASSTGTGGLSYEQYF. The chain links TRBV6-2 or TRBV6-3 to TRBJ2-7, with TRBD1 matching over 9 bases. The V and J ends lost 5 bases and 0 bases, in that order; junction bases with no gene match: 8. Germline V gene sequence: CDR1 MNHEY, CDR2 SVGEGT. The CDR3 consists of 16 residues.

CDR3 in amino acids: CASPRLHRWNTEAFF. The CDR3 nucleotides are TGTGCCAGCCCGCGGCTTCACAGGTGGAACACTGAAGCTTTCTTT. The genes are TRBV6-4 and TRBJ1-1; D may be TRBD1 (5 bases). There are 15 residues in the CDR3. Looked up from germline, CDR1 is MRHNA and CDR2 is SNTAGT. Trimming stripped 8 bases from V and 1 base from J, with 17 bases between.

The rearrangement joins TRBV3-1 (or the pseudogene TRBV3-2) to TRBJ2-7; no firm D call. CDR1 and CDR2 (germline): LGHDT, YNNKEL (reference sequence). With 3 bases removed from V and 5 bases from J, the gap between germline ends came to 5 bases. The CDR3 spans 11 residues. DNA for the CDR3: TGTGCCAGCAGCCAGGCCCACGAGCAGTACTTC. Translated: CASSQAHEQYF.

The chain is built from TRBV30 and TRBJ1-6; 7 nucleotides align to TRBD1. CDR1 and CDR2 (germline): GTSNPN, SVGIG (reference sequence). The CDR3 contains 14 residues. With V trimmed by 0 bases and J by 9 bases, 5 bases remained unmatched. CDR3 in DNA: TGTGCCTGGAGTGTTGACAGGGTGGGTTCACCCCTCCACTTT. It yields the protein CAWSVDRVGSPLHF.

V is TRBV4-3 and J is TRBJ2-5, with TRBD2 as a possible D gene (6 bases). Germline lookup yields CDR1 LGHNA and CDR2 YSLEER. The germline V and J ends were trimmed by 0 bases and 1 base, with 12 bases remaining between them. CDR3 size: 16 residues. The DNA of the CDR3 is TGCGCCAGCAGCCAAGAGGGCGGGGTCCCCCAAGAGACCCAGTACTTC. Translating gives CASSQEGGVPQETQYF.

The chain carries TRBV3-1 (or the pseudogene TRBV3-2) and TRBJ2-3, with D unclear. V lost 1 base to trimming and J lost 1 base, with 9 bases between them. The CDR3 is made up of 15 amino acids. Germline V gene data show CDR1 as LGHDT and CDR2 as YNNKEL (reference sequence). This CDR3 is CASSQGLYCTDTQYF. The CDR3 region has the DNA TGTGCCAGCAGCCAAGGACTCTACTGCACAGATACGCAGTATTTT.

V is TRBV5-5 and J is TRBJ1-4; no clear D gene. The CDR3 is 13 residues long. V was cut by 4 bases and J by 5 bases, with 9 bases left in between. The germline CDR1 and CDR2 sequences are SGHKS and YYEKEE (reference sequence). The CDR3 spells CASSPNPNEKLFF. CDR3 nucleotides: TGTGCCAGCAGCCCAAACCCCAATGAAAAACTGTTTTTT.

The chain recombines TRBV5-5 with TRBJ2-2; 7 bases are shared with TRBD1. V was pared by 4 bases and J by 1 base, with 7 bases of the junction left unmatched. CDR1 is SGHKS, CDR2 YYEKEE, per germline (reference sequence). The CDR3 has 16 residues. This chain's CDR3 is CASSKSGTVNTGELFF. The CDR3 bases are TGTGCCAGCAGCAAATCCGGGACAGTGAACACCGGGGAGCTGTTTTTT.

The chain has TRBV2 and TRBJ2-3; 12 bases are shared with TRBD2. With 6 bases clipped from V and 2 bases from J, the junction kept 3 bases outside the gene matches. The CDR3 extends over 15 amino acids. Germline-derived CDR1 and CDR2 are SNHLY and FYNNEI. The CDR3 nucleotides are TGTGCCAGCAGGGGACTAGCGGGCATCACAGATACGCAGTATTTT. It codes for CASRGLAGITDTQYF.

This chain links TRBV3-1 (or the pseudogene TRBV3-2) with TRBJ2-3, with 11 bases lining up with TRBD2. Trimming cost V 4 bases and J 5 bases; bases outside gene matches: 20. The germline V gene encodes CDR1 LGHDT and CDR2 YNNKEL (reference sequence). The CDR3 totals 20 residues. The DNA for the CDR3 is TGTGCCAGCAGCCGACCTTCCGGACTAGCGGGCCCCACTGGAGGAGATACGCAGTATTTT. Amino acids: CASSRPSGLAGPTGGDTQYF.

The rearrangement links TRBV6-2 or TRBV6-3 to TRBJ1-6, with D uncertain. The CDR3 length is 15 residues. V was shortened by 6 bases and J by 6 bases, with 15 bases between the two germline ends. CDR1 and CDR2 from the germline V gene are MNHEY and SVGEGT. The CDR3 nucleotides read TGTGCCAGCAGCCTCTCGGGCCTCTCTAATTCACCCCTCCACTTT. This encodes CASSLSGLSNSPLHF.

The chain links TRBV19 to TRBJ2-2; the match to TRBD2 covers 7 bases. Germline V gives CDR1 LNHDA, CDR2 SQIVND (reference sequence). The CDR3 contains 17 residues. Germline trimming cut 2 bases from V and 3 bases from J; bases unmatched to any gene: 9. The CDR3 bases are TGTGCCAGTAGTATAAGCGAGGGGAGGGTCGACACCGGGGAGCTGTTTTTT. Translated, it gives CASSISEGRVDTGELFF.

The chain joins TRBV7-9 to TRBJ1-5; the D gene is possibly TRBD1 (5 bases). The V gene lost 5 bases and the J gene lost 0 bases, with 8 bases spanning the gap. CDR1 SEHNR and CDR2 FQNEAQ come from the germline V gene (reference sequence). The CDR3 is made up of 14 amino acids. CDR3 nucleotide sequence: TGTGCCAGCAGCCTAGGGGTTAGCAATCAGCCCCAGCATTTT. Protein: CASSLGVSNQPQHF.

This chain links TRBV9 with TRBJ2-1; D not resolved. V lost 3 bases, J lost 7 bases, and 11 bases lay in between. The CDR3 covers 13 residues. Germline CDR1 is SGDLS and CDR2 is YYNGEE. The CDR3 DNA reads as TGTGCCAGCAGCGAGGCCGGAAGAAATGAGCAGTTCTTC. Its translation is CASSEAGRNEQFF.

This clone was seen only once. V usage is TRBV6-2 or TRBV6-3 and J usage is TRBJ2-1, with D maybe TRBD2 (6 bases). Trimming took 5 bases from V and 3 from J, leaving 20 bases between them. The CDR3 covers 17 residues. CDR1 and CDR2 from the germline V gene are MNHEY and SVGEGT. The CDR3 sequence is CASSPSGGDPFYNEQFF. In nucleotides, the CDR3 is TGTGCCAGCAGTCCCTCTGGCGGGGACCCTTTCTACAATGAGCAGTTCTTC.

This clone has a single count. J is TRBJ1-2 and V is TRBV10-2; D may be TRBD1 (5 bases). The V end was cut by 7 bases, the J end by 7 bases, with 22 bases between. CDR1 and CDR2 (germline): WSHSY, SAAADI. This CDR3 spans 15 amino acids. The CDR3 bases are TGCGCCAGCAAGAATTTTGGGGGAGAGGAGAGTGGCTACACCTTC. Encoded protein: CASKNFGGEESGYTF.

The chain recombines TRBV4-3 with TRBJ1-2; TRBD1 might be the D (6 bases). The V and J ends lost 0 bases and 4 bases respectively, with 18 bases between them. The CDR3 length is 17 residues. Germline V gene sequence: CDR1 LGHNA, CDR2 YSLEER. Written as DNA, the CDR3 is TGCGCCAGCAGCCAAGATACCCCCGGGGGCGGAATCTATGGCTACACCTTC. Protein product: CASSQDTPGGGIYGYTF.

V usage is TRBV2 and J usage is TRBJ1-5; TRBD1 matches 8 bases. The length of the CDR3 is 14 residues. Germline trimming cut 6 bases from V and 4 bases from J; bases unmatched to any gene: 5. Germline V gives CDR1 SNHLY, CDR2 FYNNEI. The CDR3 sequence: CASSSGQGNQPQHF. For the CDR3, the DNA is TGTGCCAGCAGCTCTGGACAGGGAAATCAGCCCCAGCATTTT.

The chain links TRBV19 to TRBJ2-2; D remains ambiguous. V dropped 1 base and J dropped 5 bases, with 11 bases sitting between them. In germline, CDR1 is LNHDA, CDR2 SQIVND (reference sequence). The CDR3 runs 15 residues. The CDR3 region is CASSIAGMRTGELFF. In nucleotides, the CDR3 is TGTGCCAGTAGTATAGCGGGTATGCGGACCGGGGAGCTGTTTTTT.

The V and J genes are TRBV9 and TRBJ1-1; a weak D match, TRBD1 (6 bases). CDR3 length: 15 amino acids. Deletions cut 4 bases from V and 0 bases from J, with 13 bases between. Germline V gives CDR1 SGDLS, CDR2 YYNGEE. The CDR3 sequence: CASSPPQGMNTEAFF. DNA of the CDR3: TGTGCCAGCAGCCCCCCACAGGGTATGAACACTGAAGCTTTCTTT. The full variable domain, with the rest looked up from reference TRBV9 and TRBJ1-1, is DSGVTQTPKHLITATGQRVTLRCSPRSGDLSVYWYQQSLDQGLQFLIQYYNGEERAKGNILERFSAQQFPDLHSELNLSSLELGDSALYFCASSPPQGMNTEAFFGQGTRLTVV.

The CDR3 spells CASSQAGELFF. CDR3 nucleotide sequence: TGTGCCAGCAGTCAGGCCGGGGAGCTGTTTTTT. J is TRBJ2-2 and V is TRBV12-3 or TRBV12-4; the D is unclear. This CDR3 has 11 residues. The V end was cut by 5 bases, the J end by 6 bases, with 4 bases between.

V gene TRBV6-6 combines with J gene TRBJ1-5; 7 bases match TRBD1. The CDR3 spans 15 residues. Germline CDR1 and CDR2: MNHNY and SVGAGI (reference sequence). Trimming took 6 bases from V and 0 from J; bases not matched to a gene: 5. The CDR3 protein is CASRRGQVSNQPQHF. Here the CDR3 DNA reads TGTGCCAGCAGACGAGGACAGGTTAGCAATCAGCCCCAGCATTTT.

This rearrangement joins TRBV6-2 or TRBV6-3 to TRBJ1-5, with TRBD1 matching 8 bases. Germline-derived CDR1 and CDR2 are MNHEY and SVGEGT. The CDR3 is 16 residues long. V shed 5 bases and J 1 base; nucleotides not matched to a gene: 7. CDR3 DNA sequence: TGTGCCAGCAGTCAATCAGGGGGCATCAGCAATCAGCCCCAGCATTTT. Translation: CASSQSGGISNQPQHF.

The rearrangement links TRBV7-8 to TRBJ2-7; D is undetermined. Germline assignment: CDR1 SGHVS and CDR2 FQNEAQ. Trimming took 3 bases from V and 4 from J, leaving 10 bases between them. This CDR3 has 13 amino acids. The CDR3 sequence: CASSFEGSYEQYF. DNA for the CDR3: TGTGCCAGCAGCTTTGAAGGGTCTTACGAGCAGTACTTC.

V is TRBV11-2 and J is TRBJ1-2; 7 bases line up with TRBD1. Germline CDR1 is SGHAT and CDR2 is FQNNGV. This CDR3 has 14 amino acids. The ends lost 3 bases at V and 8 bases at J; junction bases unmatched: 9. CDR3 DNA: TGTGCCAGCAGCTTTGAACAAGGGGGCGGCGGCTACACCTTC. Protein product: CASSFEQGGGGYTF.

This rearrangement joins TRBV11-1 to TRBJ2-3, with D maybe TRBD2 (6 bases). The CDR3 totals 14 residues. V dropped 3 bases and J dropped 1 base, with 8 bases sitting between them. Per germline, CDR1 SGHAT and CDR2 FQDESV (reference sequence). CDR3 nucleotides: TGTGCCAGCAGCTTGGAGGGCCGCACAGATACGCAGTATTTT. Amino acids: CASSLEGRTDTQYF.